One and the same sample provided the 13 T cell receptor beta chains below, sequenced in a study of CD8+CD57+ T cells in acquired aplastic anemia (dated by TCRdb to 2017 to 2018). Sequencing instrument: Illumina HiSeq 2000. Genomic DNA was used as template for profiling of TCR beta VDJ combinations and CDR3 sequences. In TCRdb, the public reads were trimmed at Q25 with fastp and aligned with MiXCR, with productive beta chains retained. CDR3 protein duplicates are merged, each entry listing the most common genes and DNA. The table for this sample lists about 40,000 distinct CDR3 sequences; under 80% of them were counted only once. Just under 60% of the sample lies in the top ten. Patients chosen for sequencing had shown expansion of CD8+CD57+ cells by flow cytometry. The sample taken for sequencing was sorted CD4+, CD8+, or CD8+CD57+ T cells (not recorded which) from PBMCs. These receptors came from a human donor with aplastic anemia.

This clonotype was recorded at least ten times. CDR3 residues: CASSEVGGRYNSPLHF. Here the CDR3 DNA reads TGTGCCAGCAGTGAAGTTGGGGGGAGGTATAATTCACCCCTCCACTTT. This sequence joins TRBV6-1 and TRBJ1-6; the D gene is possibly TRBD1 (5 bases). The V gene lost 1 base and the J gene lost 4 bases, with 11 bases spanning the gap. Looked up from germline, CDR1 is MNHNS and CDR2 is SASEGT. The CDR3 is 16 residues long.

As for this clonotype: Possible read error: a much larger clone is one base away. This chain connects TRBV20-1 to TRBJ2-7; no reliable D call. Germline V CDR1 and CDR2: DFQATT, SNEGSKA (reference sequence). The CDR3 sequence is 13 residues long. The V and J ends lost 0 bases and 0 bases respectively, with 6 bases between them. Here the CDR3 DNA reads TGCAGTGCTAGAGATTACGGCTCCTACGAGCAGTACTTC. Translation: CSARDYGSYEQYF.

This clonotype was counted only a few times. V gene TRBV2 combines with J gene TRBJ1-1; D gene unclear. The CDR3 has 13 amino acids. Germline values: CDR1 SNHLY, CDR2 FYNNEI. V was pared by 3 bases and J by 1 base, with 6 bases between. CDR3 protein: CASSEDGNTEAFF. The CDR3 coding sequence is TGTGCCAGCAGTGAGGACGGGAACACTGAAGCTTTCTTT.

The chain has TRBV25-1 and TRBJ1-2; D unclear. CDR3 length equals 17 residues. Trimming removed 1 base at V and 2 bases at J, with 17 bases between. Germline V CDR1 and CDR2: MGHDK, SYGVNS. The CDR3 DNA sequence: TGTGCCAGCAGTGAATCTGGTCGTTTTGGGAGAAACTATGGCTACACCTTC. Protein product: CASSESGRFGRNYGYTF.

This chain uses TRBV24-1 with TRBJ2-2; D is undetermined. Germline V gene data show CDR1 as KGHDR and CDR2 as SFDVKD. This CDR3 contains 13 residues. Trimming took 4 bases from V and 4 from J, leaving 6 bases between them. Here the CDR3 reads CATSDRSTGELFF. The CDR3, as DNA: TGTGCCACCAGTGACAGGAGCACCGGGGAGCTGTTTTTT.

The chain combines TRBV10-2 with TRBJ2-3; 11 bases are shared with TRBD2. CDR3 size: 16 residues. V was pared by 4 bases and J by 5 bases, with 8 bases of the junction left unmatched. Per germline, CDR1 WSHSY and CDR2 SAAADI. In nucleotides, the CDR3 is TGCGCCAGCAGTGTGTCTATAGCGGGGGGGCAAGATACGCAGTATTTT. Encoded protein: CASSVSIAGGQDTQYF.

The J gene is TRBJ2-3, the V gene TRBV19; D possibly corresponds to TRBD1 (7 bases). In germline, CDR1 is LNHDA, CDR2 SQIVND (reference sequence). The length of the CDR3 is 14 residues. V lost 6 bases and J 3 bases, leaving 13 bases between the germline ends. The CDR3 here is CASRRDSGTDTQYF. The CDR3, as DNA: TGTGCCAGTAGAAGGGACAGCGGGACAGATACGCAGTATTTT.

This chain uses TRBV20-1 with TRBJ1-5, with a weak D call TRBD1 (5 bases). The germline V and J ends were trimmed by 0 bases and 0 bases, with 12 bases remaining between them. Per germline, CDR1 DFQATT and CDR2 SNEGSKA (reference sequence). The CDR3 length is 16 residues. CDR3 DNA: TGCAGTGCTAGAGATCGACAGTTTCATAGCAATCAGCCCCAGCATTTT. It specifies CSARDRQFHSNQPQHF.

The chain links TRBV29-1 to TRBJ1-5; 8 nucleotides line up with TRBD1. The CDR3 runs 15 residues. V dropped 7 bases and J dropped 4; count of bases not matched to a gene: 12. CDR1 and CDR2 from the germline V gene are SQVTM and ANQGSEA. For the CDR3, the DNA is TGCAGCGCTAAGACAGGGACAGGCACTAATCAGCCCCAGCATTTT. It encodes CSAKTGTGTNQPQHF.

This clonotype was picked up a small number of times. The chain uses TRBV27 and TRBJ2-3; D call uncertain. Germline V gene data show CDR1 as MNHEY and CDR2 as SMNVEV (reference sequence). Trimming cost V 4 bases and J 5 bases, with 13 bases left between them. This CDR3 is 14 amino acids long. Written as DNA, the CDR3 is TGTGCCAGCAGTTGGGGTCGCGGCATAGATACGCAGTATTTT. It yields the protein CASSWGRGIDTQYF.

This clonotype was seen ten or more times. The chain is built from TRBV6-4 and TRBJ2-1; 8 positions agree with TRBD2. The CDR3 runs to 15 residues. Trimming took 3 bases from V and 3 from J; bases not matched to a gene: 4. The V gene's germline CDR1 is MRHNA and CDR2 SNTAGT. The CDR3 DNA follows: TGTGCCAGCAGTGAAGCGGGAGAGGGCTACAATGAGCAGTTCTTC. This encodes CASSEAGEGYNEQFF.

This chain links TRBV19 with TRBJ1-1, with D possibly matching TRBD1 (6 bases). The CDR3 covers 16 residues. Trimming stripped 1 base from V and 0 bases from J, with 12 bases between. Looked up from germline, CDR1 is LNHDA and CDR2 is SQIVND (reference sequence). The CDR3 here is CASSIASGALNTEAFF. In DNA, the CDR3 is TGTGCCAGTAGTATAGCCTCAGGGGCACTGAACACTGAAGCTTTCTTT.

This clonotype was seen more than once but under ten times. V usage is TRBV2 and J usage is TRBJ2-7; D gene unclear. Germline loops: CDR1 SNHLY, CDR2 FYNNEI. The length of the CDR3 is 13 residues. The V and J ends lost 4 bases and 5 bases respectively, with 12 bases between them. This CDR3 is CASSGHRTDEQYF. CDR3 sequence (DNA): TGTGCCAGCAGTGGTCACCGTACGGACGAGCAGTACTTC.